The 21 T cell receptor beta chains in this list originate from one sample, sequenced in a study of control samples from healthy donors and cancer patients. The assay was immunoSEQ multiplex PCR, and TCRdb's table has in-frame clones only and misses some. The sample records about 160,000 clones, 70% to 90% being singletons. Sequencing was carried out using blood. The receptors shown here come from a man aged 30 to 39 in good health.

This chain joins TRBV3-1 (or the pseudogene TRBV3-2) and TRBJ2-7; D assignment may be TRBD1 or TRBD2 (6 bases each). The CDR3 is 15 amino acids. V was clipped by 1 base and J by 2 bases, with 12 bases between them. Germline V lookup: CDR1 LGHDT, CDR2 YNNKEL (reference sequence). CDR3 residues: CASSQGLEGAYEQYF. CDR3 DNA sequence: TGTGCCAGCAGCCAAGGACTGGAGGGGGCCTACGAGCAGTACTTC.

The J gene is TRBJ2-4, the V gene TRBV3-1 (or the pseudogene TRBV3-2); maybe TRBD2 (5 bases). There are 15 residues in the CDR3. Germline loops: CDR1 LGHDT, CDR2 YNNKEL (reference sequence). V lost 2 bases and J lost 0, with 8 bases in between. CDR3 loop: CASSQRAAAKNIQYF. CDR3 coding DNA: TGTGCCAGCAGCCAACGAGCGGCAGCCAAAAACATTCAGTACTTC.

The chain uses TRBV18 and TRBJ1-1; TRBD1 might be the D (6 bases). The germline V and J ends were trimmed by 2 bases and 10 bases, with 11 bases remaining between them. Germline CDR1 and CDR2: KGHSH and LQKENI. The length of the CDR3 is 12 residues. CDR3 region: CASSPAPGVAFF. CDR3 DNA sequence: TGTGCCAGCTCACCAGCCCCAGGGGTAGCTTTCTTT.

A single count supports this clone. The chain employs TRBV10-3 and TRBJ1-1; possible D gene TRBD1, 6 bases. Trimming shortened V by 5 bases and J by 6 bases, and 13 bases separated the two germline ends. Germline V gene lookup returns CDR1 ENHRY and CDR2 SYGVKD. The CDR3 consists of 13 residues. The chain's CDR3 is CAISRQVLAEAFF. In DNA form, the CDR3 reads TGTGCCATCAGTCGACAGGTTTTGGCTGAAGCTTTCTTT.

The CDR3, as DNA: TGTGCCAGCAGTGCGGCAAATTCACCCCTCCACTTT. It translates to CASSAANSPLHF. The genes are TRBV2 and TRBJ1-6; D unclear. This CDR3 region has 12 residues. Germline V lookup: CDR1 SNHLY, CDR2 FYNNEI. V gave up 4 bases and J gave up 7 bases, with 5 bases separating them. The variable domain in full, completed from reference TRBV2 and TRBJ1-6, reads EPEVTQTPSHQVTQMGQEVILRCVPISNHLYFYWYRQILGQKVEFLVSFYNNEISEKSEIFDDQFSVERPDGSNFTLKIRSTKLEDSAMYFCASSAANSPLHFGNGTRLTVT.

The CDR3 loop is CASSGGAEKLFF. For the CDR3, the DNA is TGCGCCAGCAGCGGTGGAGCCGAAAAACTGTTTTTT. This sequence joins TRBV4-1 and TRBJ1-4; D is unclear. Germline CDR1 and CDR2: MGHRA and YSYEKL. Trimming removed 5 bases at V and 8 bases at J, with 9 bases between. This CDR3 is 12 amino acids long.

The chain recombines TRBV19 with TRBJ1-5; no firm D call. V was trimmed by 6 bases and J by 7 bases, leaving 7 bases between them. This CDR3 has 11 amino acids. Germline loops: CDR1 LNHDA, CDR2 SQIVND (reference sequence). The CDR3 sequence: CASSDRQPQHF. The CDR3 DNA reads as TGTGCCAGTAGCGACCGACAGCCCCAGCATTTT.

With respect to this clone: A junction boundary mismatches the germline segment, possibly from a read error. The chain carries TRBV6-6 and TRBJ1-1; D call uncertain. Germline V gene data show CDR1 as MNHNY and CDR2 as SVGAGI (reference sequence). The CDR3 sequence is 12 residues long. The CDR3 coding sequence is TGTGCCAGCATTTACGGGAACACTGAAGCTTTCTTT. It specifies CASIYGNTEAFF.

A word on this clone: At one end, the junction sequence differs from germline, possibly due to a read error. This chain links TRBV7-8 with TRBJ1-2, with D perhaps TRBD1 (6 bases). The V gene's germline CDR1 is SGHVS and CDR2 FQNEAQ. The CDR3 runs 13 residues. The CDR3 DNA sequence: TGTGTCAGCAGCCCGGACAGCAACTATGGCTACACCTTC. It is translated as CVSSPDSNYGYTF.

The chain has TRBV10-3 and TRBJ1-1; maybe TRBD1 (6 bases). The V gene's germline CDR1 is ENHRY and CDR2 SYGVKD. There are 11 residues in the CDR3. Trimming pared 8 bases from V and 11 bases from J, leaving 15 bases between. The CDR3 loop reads CAIGYREFAFF. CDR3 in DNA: TGTGCCATCGGATACAGGGAGTTTGCTTTCTTT.

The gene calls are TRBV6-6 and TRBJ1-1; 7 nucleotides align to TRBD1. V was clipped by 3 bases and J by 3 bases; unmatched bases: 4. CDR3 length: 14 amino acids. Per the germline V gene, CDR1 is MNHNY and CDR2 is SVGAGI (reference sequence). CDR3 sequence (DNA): TGTGCCAGCAGTTATACAGGGGAGGACACTGAAGCTTTCTTT. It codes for CASSYTGEDTEAFF.

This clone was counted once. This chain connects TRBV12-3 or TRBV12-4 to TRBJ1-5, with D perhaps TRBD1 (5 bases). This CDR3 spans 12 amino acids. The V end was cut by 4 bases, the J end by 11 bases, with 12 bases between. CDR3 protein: CASSSGLGAQHF. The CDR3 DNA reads TGTGCCAGCAGTTCCGGATTAGGGGCCCAGCATTTT.

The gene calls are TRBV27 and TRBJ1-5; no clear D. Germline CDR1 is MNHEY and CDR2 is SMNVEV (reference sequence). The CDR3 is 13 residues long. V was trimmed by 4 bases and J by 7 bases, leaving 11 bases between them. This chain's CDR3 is CASSWAERQPQHF. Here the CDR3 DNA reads TGTGCCAGCAGTTGGGCAGAGAGACAGCCCCAGCATTTT.

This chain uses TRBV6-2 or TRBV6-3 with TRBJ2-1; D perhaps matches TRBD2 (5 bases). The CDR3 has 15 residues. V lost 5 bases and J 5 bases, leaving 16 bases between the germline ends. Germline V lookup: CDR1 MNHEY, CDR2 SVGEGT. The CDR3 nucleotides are TGTGCCAGCAGTCCCCCCTTCGGACTTAACAATGAGCAGTTCTTC. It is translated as CASSPPFGLNNEQFF.

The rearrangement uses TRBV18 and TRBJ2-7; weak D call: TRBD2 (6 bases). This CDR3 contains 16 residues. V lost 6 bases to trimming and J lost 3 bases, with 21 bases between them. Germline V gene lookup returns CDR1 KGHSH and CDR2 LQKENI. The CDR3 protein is CASSSEGKGSFYEQYF. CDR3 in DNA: TGTGCCAGCTCGTCGGAGGGGAAGGGATCCTTCTACGAGCAGTACTTC.

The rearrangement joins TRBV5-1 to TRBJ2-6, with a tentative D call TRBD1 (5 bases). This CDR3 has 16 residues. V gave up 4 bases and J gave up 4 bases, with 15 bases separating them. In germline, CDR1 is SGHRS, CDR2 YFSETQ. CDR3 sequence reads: CASSHSGRSGANVLTF. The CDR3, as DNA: TGCGCCAGCAGCCACTCAGGGCGTTCGGGGGCCAACGTCCTGACTTTC.

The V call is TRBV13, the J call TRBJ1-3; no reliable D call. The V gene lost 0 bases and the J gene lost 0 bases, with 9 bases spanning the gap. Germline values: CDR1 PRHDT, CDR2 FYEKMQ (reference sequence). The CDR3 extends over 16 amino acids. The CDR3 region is CASSLGLTVSGNTIYF. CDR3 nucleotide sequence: TGTGCCAGCAGCTTAGGCCTAACGGTCTCTGGAAACACCATATATTTT.

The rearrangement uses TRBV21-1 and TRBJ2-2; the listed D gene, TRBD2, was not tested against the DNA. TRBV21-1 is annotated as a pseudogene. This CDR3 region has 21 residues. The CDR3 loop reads CASSTLPKGGTIPRGTGELFF. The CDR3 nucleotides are TGTGCCAGCAGCACACTACCGAAAGGCGGGACTATCCCACGGGGCACCGGGGAGCTGTTTTTT.

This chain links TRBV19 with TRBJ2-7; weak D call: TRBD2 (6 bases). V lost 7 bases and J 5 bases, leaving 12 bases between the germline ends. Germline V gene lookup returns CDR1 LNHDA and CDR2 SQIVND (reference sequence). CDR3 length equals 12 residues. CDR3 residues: CASNPGGDEQYF. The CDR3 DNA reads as TGTGCCAGTAACCCTGGAGGGGACGAGCAGTACTTC.

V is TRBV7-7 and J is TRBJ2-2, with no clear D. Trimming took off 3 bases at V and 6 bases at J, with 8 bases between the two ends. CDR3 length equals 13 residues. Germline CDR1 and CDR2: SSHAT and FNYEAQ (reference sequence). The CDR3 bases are TGTGCCAGCAGCTTCCTAGAGGCCGGGGAGCTGTTTTTT. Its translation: CASSFLEAGELFF.

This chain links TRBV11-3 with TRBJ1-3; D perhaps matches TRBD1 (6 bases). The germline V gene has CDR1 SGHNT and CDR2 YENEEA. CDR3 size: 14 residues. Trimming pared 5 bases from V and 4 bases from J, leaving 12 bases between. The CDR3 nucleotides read TGTGCCAGCAGCCTACAGGGCGCCGGAAACACCATATATTTT. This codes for CASSLQGAGNTIYF.